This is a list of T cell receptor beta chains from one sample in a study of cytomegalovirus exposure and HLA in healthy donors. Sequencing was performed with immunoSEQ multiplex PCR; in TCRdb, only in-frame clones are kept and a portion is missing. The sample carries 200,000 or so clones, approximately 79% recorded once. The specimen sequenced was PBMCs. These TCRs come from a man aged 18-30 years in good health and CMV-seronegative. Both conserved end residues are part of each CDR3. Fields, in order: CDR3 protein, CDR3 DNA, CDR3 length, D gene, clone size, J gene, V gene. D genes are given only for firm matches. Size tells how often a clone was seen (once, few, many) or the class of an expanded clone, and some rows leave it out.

cdr3_aa: CASSEEGNVRPQHF; cdr3_nt: TGTGCCAGCAGTGAAGAGGGGAACGTAAGGCCCCAGCATTTT; cdr3_length: 14; d_call: .; clone_size: .; j_call: TRBJ1-5; v_call: TRBV6-1
cdr3_aa: CASSWAGVADTQYF; cdr3_nt: TGTGCCAGCAGTTGGGCAGGGGTGGCAGATACGCAGTATTTT; cdr3_length: 14; d_call: .; clone_size: .; j_call: TRBJ2-3; v_call: TRBV28
cdr3_aa: CASSLTSEQYF; cdr3_nt: TGTGCCAGCAGCTTAACCAGCGAGCAGTACTTC; cdr3_length: 11; d_call: .; clone_size: .; j_call: TRBJ2-7; v_call: TRBV7-2
cdr3_aa: CASSQGSGTGGTGELFF; cdr3_nt: TGCGCCAGCAGCCAAGGGTCCGGGACAGGGGGGACCGGGGAGCTGTTTTTT; cdr3_length: 17; d_call: TRBD1; clone_size: .; j_call: TRBJ2-2; v_call: TRBV4-1
cdr3_aa: CASSQDLPGSGRNEQFF; cdr3_nt: TGCGCCAGCAGCCAAGATCTCCCTGGGAGCGGGAGAAATGAGCAGTTCTTC; cdr3_length: 17; d_call: TRBD2; clone_size: .; j_call: TRBJ2-1; v_call: TRBV4-3
cdr3_aa: CASSLVTSGNDEQFF; cdr3_nt: TGTGCCAGCAGCTTAGTCACTAGCGGGAACGATGAGCAGTTCTTC; cdr3_length: 15; d_call: TRBD2; clone_size: .; j_call: TRBJ2-1; v_call: TRBV7-2
cdr3_aa: CASSQGAAGGWGQPQHF; cdr3_nt: TGTGCCAGCAGCCAAGGGGCCGCAGGGGGCTGGGGTCAGCCCCAGCATTTT; cdr3_length: 17; d_call: TRBD1; clone_size: few; j_call: TRBJ1-5; v_call: TRBV14
cdr3_aa: CASSPGLAGGPGVGELFF; cdr3_nt: TGTGCCAGCAGCCCCGGACTAGCGGGAGGGCCGGGGGTCGGGGAGCTGTTTTTT; cdr3_length: 18; d_call: TRBD2; clone_size: .; j_call: TRBJ2-2; v_call: TRBV9
cdr3_aa: CSVDSWGRETQYF; cdr3_nt: TGCAGCGTTGATTCTTGGGGGAGGGAGACCCAGTACTTC; cdr3_length: 13; d_call: .; clone_size: .; j_call: TRBJ2-5; v_call: TRBV29-1
cdr3_aa: CASSVPEGRGLFF; cdr3_nt: TGTGCCAGCAGCGTCCCGGAGGGTCGGGGGCTGTTTTTT; cdr3_length: 13; d_call: .; clone_size: .; j_call: TRBJ2-2; v_call: TRBV4-2
cdr3_aa: CASSSRTRAKNIQYF; cdr3_nt: TGTGCCAGCAGTTCCAGGACACGGGCCAAAAACATTCAGTACTTC; cdr3_length: 15; d_call: .; clone_size: few; j_call: TRBJ2-4; v_call: TRBV6-6